This TCR beta chain was documented in a study of OX40 agonist ivuxolimab in advanced cancers. Study as a whole: Prior anti-PD-1, anti-PD-L1 or anti-CTLA-4 therapy was allowed; roughly 40% had some.

CDR3 length equals 20 residues. V was cut by 2 bases and J by 0 bases, with 23 bases left in between. The data were produced by immunoSEQ multiplex PCR, yet TCRdb's version contains in-frame clones alone and is incomplete. The profile covers approximately 39,000 clones, with 65% to 85% appearing a single time and 11% taken by the ten largest. The TCR originated in an adult with an advanced solid tumor such as melanoma, head and neck, liver or kidney cancer. This sample comprised CD4+ or CD8+ T cells sorted from blood, obtained in a trial of the OX40 agonist ivuxolimab. This chain connects TRBV6-7 to TRBJ2-4; D might be TRBD1 (6 bases). TRBV6-7 is given ORF status, its function remaining uncertain. Here the CDR3 reads CASSYGHESGVPIAKNIQYF. The CDR3 DNA follows: TGTGCCAGCAGTTACGGACATGAGTCAGGGGTCCCTATAGCCAAAAACATTCAGTACTTC.